Following are 28 T cell receptor beta chains from one sample sequenced in a study of blood T cell repertoires in COVID-19. The table came from immunoSEQ multiplex PCR; TCRdb's copy has only in-frame clones and leaves some out. The sample lists around 250,000 clones, roughly 85% occurring once. The sample taken for sequencing was peripheral blood. The origin of the receptors is a man aged 50 to 59 with active or convalescent COVID-19.

The genes are TRBV5-1 and TRBJ1-1; weak D call: TRBD1 (5 bases). Per germline, CDR1 SGHRS and CDR2 YFSETQ. V dropped 4 bases and J dropped 1 base, with 17 bases sitting between them. The CDR3 is 16 residues long. The chain's CDR3 is CASSPLGRDGNTEAFF. DNA of the CDR3: TGCGCCAGCAGCCCCCTGGGCAGGGATGGGAACACTGAAGCTTTCTTT.

This chain joins TRBV9 and TRBJ2-3; 10 positions agree with TRBD2. With V trimmed by 3 bases and J by 4 bases, 5 bases remained unmatched. Germline CDR1 reads SGDLS; CDR2 reads YYNGEE. The CDR3 has 15 residues. The CDR3 DNA follows: TGTGCCAGCAGCGCTAGCGGGAGACCCGCAGATACGCAGTATTTT. This translates into CASSASGRPADTQYF.

The sample holds one count of this clone. The chain combines TRBV6-2 or TRBV6-3 with TRBJ2-1; D might be TRBD2 (5 bases). The CDR3 runs 15 residues. Germline V CDR1 and CDR2: MNHEY, SVGEGT. V lost 3 bases and J lost 7, with 16 bases in between. This CDR3 is CASSYGPGWGNEQFF. The CDR3 DNA reads as TGTGCCAGCAGTTATGGCCCGGGATGGGGTAATGAGCAGTTCTTC.

The count of this clone is one. The CDR3 protein is CASSQDFSSLAVMSSYNEQFF. Written as DNA, the CDR3 is TGTGCCAGCAGCCAAGACTTTTCGAGTCTAGCCGTCATGAGCTCCTACAATGAGCAGTTCTTC. The chain is built from TRBV3-1 (or the pseudogene TRBV3-2) and TRBJ2-1; possible D gene TRBD2, 5 bases. With 0 bases removed from V and 0 bases from J, the gap between germline ends came to 24 bases. The CDR3 spans 21 residues. Germline assignment: CDR1 LGHDT and CDR2 YNNKEL (reference sequence).

The CDR3 DNA reads TGTGCCAGCAGCCGACAGGGCACCTCTGGAAACACCATATATTTT. Translating it yields CASSRQGTSGNTIYF. This chain uses TRBV27 with TRBJ1-3, with TRBD1 matching over 7 bases. This CDR3 is 15 amino acids long. Germline CDR1 and CDR2: MNHEY and SMNVEV (reference sequence). V lost 6 bases, J lost 0 bases, and 5 bases stayed unmatched.

This sequence joins TRBV5-1 and TRBJ1-3; D perhaps matches TRBD1 (6 bases). The CDR3 has 16 residues. Trimming took 4 bases from V and 2 from J, leaving 16 bases between them. Per germline, CDR1 SGHRS and CDR2 YFSETQ. The CDR3 DNA sequence: TGCGCCAGCAGCCCGGGGGGGGCACCAGCTGGAAACACCATATATTTT. It codes for CASSPGGAPAGNTIYF.

CDR3 sequence reads: CASSPEGYQGAFF. In nucleotides, the CDR3 is TGTGCCAGCTCACCGGAGGGGTATCAAGGCGCTTTCTTT. This chain links TRBV18 with TRBJ1-1; TRBD1 might be the D (5 bases). The CDR3 is 13 amino acids. Trimming took 3 bases from V and 11 from J, leaving 16 bases between them. From germline, CDR1 is KGHSH and CDR2 LQKENI.

V gene TRBV2 combines with J gene TRBJ2-7; 7 nucleotides match TRBD2. V shed 8 bases and J 8 bases; nucleotides not matched to a gene: 15. This CDR3 spans 14 amino acids. CDR1 is SNHLY, CDR2 FYNNEI, per germline. CDR3 amino acids: CASLEGDGGSQQYF. The CDR3, as DNA: TGTGCCAGCCTCGAAGGAGATGGCGGGAGTCAGCAGTACTTC.

The rearrangement joins TRBV5-5 to TRBJ1-1; D gene uncertain. V was cut by 4 bases and J by 1 base, with 11 bases left in between. Germline V gene sequence: CDR1 SGHKS, CDR2 YYEKEE (reference sequence). The CDR3 runs 14 residues. The CDR3 spells CASSRPGSNTEAFF. The CDR3 DNA follows: TGTGCCAGCAGCCGCCCGGGGTCGAACACTGAAGCTTTCTTT.

The J gene is TRBJ2-7, the V gene TRBV5-1; the match to TRBD2 covers 7 bases. V lost 1 base to trimming and J lost 3 bases; unmatched junction nucleotides: 7. In germline, CDR1 is SGHRS, CDR2 YFSETQ. This CDR3 is 15 amino acids long. The CDR3 sequence is CASSLRRGLDYEQYF. The CDR3 nucleotides are TGCGCCAGCAGCTTGAGACGTGGACTAGACTACGAGCAGTACTTC.

The chain couples TRBV7-9 to TRBJ2-7, with D maybe TRBD1 (6 bases). Germline loops: CDR1 SEHNR, CDR2 FQNEAQ (reference sequence). V was pared by 3 bases and J by 3 bases, with 12 bases between. CDR3 length equals 14 residues. The CDR3 DNA follows: TGTGCCAGCAGCTTCCACCCCAGGGGCTACGAGCAGTACTTC. It codes for CASSFHPRGYEQYF.

This clone was recorded only once. The chain employs TRBV4-2 and TRBJ1-6; D ambiguous. Germline loops: CDR1 LGHNA, CDR2 YNFKEQ. CDR3 length: 14 amino acids. V shed 3 bases and J shed 8 bases, with 11 bases lying between them. The CDR3 DNA follows: TGTGCCAGCAGCCAGACGCGGCCGGATTCACCCCTCCACTTT. Amino acid sequence: CASSQTRPDSPLHF.

The CDR3 nucleotides read TGTGCCAGCAGCCTACTAACAGGTGGTAATTCACCCCTCCACTTT. Translated: CASSLLTGGNSPLHF. This sequence joins TRBV3-1 (or the pseudogene TRBV3-2) and TRBJ1-6, with D perhaps TRBD1 (5 bases). Germline CDR1 LGHDT, CDR2 YNNKEL (reference sequence). The V end lost 4 bases, the J end lost 6 bases, and 13 bases lay between the germline ends. This CDR3 spans 15 amino acids.

CDR3 DNA: TGTGCCAGCAGCTTAGACCCGGGACACCGGGACGGCTACACCTTC. This encodes CASSLDPGHRDGYTF. The chain joins TRBV11-3 to TRBJ1-2; possibly TRBD1 for D (6 bases). In germline, CDR1 is SGHNT, CDR2 YENEEA. The length of the CDR3 is 15 residues. The V and J ends lost 0 bases and 8 bases respectively, with 16 bases between them.

J is TRBJ2-1 and V is TRBV9, with D tentatively TRBD1 (5 bases). Trimming stripped 3 bases from V and 5 bases from J, with 15 bases between. CDR1 and CDR2 from the germline V gene are SGDLS and YYNGEE. CDR3 length: 15 residues. CDR3 sequence reads: CASSGRQSVNNEQFF. DNA for the CDR3: TGTGCCAGCAGCGGCAGACAGTCCGTCAACAATGAGCAGTTCTTC.

The genes are TRBV7-2 and TRBJ2-7; the D gene is possibly TRBD1 (5 bases). Germline V gene lookup returns CDR1 SGHTA and CDR2 FQGNSA. V lost 4 bases and J 7 bases, leaving 26 bases between the germline ends. The CDR3 sequence is 17 residues long. CDR3 loop: CASSSPSRQPLLREQYF. The CDR3 nucleotides are TGTGCCAGCAGCTCCCCTTCTAGACAGCCCCTGTTGAGAGAGCAGTACTTC.

The rearrangement uses TRBV6-5 and TRBJ1-4, with 7 bases that match TRBD1. The CDR3 has 15 residues. Germline assignment: CDR1 MNHEY and CDR2 SVGAGI. V lost 5 bases to trimming and J lost 7 bases; unmatched junction nucleotides: 10. CDR3 DNA: TGTGCCAGCAGTCTTACAGGGGATAATAGTGAAAAACTGTTTTTT. Translating gives CASSLTGDNSEKLFF.

The rearrangement links TRBV5-5 to TRBJ1-4; a possible D gene is TRBD1 (5 bases). Germline loops: CDR1 SGHKS, CDR2 YYEKEE (reference sequence). Trimming shortened V by 0 bases and J by 7 bases, and 10 bases separated the two germline ends. The CDR3 has 14 residues. The CDR3 DNA follows: TGTGCCAGCAGCTTGGGACGCGGGGGTGAAAAACTGTTTTTT. Protein sequence: CASSLGRGGEKLFF. Variable domain in full (rest from reference TRBV5-5 and TRBJ1-4): DAGVTQSPTHLIKTRGQQVTLRCSPISGHKSVSWYQQVLGQGPQFIFQYYEKEERGRGNFPDRFSARQFPNYSSELNVNALLLGDSALYLCASSLGRGGEKLFFGSGTQLSVL.

This chain links TRBV25-1 with TRBJ2-1; TRBD1 might be the D (5 bases). Germline CDR1 is MGHDK and CDR2 is SYGVNS. There are 14 residues in the CDR3. With 5 bases removed from V and 2 bases from J, the gap between germline ends came to 10 bases. CDR3 in amino acids: CASSQGEAYNEQFF. The CDR3 DNA is TGTGCCAGCAGTCAGGGTGAGGCCTACAATGAGCAGTTCTTC.

V is TRBV28 and J is TRBJ2-7, with D possibly TRBD1 on 5 matching bases. Trimming took 6 bases from V and 6 from J, leaving 21 bases between them. The CDR3 length is 15 residues. Germline V gives CDR1 MDHEN, CDR2 SYDVKM. As DNA, the CDR3 is TGTGCCAGCAGAAGGTCTCTTGGCAGGGCGTCCGAGCAGTACTTC. This gives the protein CASRRSLGRASEQYF.

This chain links TRBV20-1 with TRBJ2-3; D perhaps matches TRBD2 (6 bases). The CDR3 runs 12 residues. V lost 3 bases and J lost 4, with 8 bases in between. From germline, CDR1 is DFQATT and CDR2 SNEGSKA (reference sequence). The DNA of the CDR3 is TGCAGTGCTAGTTCGGGAGCAGATACGCAGTATTTT. It translates to CSASSGADTQYF.

This clone was seen only once. This chain connects TRBV6-1 to TRBJ2-1; 12 bases are shared with TRBD2. Germline V gene sequence: CDR1 MNHNS, CDR2 SASEGT. J gave up 6 bases and V 0 bases, and 6 bases lay outside the gene matches. CDR3 length: 17 amino acids. The CDR3 loop is CASSEAWTSGTRNEQFF. As DNA, the CDR3 is TGTGCCAGCAGTGAAGCTTGGACTAGCGGGACCCGCAATGAGCAGTTCTTC.

The chain combines TRBV19 with TRBJ2-3, with D possibly TRBD2 on 6 matching bases. CDR1 and CDR2 (germline): LNHDA, SQIVND (reference sequence). The V gene lost 0 bases and the J gene lost 3 bases, with 10 bases spanning the gap. CDR3 size: 15 residues. This CDR3 reads CASSIEGRWTDTQYF. The CDR3 nucleotides read TGTGCCAGTAGTATAGAGGGGAGGTGGACAGATACGCAGTATTTT.

V and J are TRBV19 and TRBJ2-5; the match to TRBD2 covers 9 bases. Germline CDR1 and CDR2: LNHDA and SQIVND (reference sequence). This CDR3 is 14 amino acids long. After removal of 5 bases from V and 4 bases from J, the junction contained 5 bases not matched to a gene. CDR3 sequence reads: CASSLELAGETQYF. CDR3 DNA sequence: TGTGCCAGTAGTCTCGAACTAGCGGGAGAGACCCAGTACTTC.

V usage is TRBV28 and J usage is TRBJ2-7, with 7 bases aligning to TRBD2. V lost 5 bases to trimming and J lost 2 bases; unmatched junction nucleotides: 9. CDR1 is MDHEN, CDR2 SYDVKM, per germline. The CDR3 contains 15 residues. The CDR3 nucleotides are TGTGCCAGCAGTCCCCAGGGTAGCGGGCCCTACGAGCAGTACTTC. This translates into CASSPQGSGPYEQYF.

The CDR3 DNA follows: TGTGCCAGCAGCTGGGACAGGGTATCTGGAAACACCATATATTTT. It yields the protein CASSWDRVSGNTIYF. The V gene is TRBV28, the J gene TRBJ1-3; 9 bases align to TRBD1. This CDR3 region has 15 residues. Germline lookup yields CDR1 MDHEN and CDR2 SYDVKM. The ends lost 6 bases at V and 1 base at J; junction bases unmatched: 4.

The V call is TRBV10-1, the J call TRBJ1-2; 7 nucleotides line up with TRBD1. Per the germline V gene, CDR1 is WNHNN and CDR2 is SYGVQD (reference sequence). J was trimmed by 3 bases and V by 6 bases; bases with no gene match: 4. This CDR3 has 13 residues. The CDR3 DNA sequence: TGCGCCAGCAGCGCCGGGACAGACTATGGCTACACCTTC. Translation gives CASSAGTDYGYTF.

The chain links TRBV28 to TRBJ1-2, with 9 bases that match TRBD1. The germline V gene encodes CDR1 MDHEN and CDR2 SYDVKM. With V trimmed by 9 bases and J by 4 bases, 6 bases remained unmatched. There are 13 residues in the CDR3. The CDR3 region is CASLDRGTYGYTF. In DNA form, the CDR3 reads TGTGCCAGTCTGGACAGGGGTACCTATGGCTACACCTTC.